The clone carrying this TCR beta chain has just a few counts. Here immunoSEQ multiplex PCR was the method, and the copy in TCRdb shows in-frame clones only, minus some. In the table there are 100,000 to 140,000 clones, around 90% of which are singletons. CDR1 is SGHTA, CDR2 FQGNSA, per germline. The CDR3 covers 13 residues. The germline V and J ends were trimmed by 2 bases and 4 bases, with 6 bases remaining between them. The data were taken from a study of T cell changes during pregnancy in multiple sclerosis. V and J are TRBV7-2 and TRBJ2-1; D gene unclear. The sample was peripheral blood, taken in the third trimester of pregnancy. This receptor was obtained from a female donor in good health, enrolled as a control in a pregnancy study. In nucleotides, the CDR3 is TGTGCCAGCAGCTTACAGGTTTACAATGAGCAGTTCTTC. Translated, it gives CASSLQVYNEQFF.